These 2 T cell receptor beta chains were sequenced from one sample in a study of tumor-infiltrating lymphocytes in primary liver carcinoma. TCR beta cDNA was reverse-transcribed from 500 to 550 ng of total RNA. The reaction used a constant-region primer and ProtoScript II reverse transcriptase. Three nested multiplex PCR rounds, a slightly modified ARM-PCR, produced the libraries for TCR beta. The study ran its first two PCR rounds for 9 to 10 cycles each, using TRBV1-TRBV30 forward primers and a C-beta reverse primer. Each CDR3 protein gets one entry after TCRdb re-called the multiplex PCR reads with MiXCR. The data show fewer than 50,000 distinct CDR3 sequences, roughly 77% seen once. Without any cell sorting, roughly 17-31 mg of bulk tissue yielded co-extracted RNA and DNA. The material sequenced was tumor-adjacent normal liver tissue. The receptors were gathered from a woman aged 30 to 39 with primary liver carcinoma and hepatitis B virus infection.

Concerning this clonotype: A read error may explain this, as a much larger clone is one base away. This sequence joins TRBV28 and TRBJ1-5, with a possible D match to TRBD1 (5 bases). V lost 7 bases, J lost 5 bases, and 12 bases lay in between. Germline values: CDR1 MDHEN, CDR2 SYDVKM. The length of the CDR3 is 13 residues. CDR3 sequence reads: CASTLPGDQPQHF. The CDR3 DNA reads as TGTGCCAGCACCCTACCGGGGGATCAGCCCCAGCATTTT.

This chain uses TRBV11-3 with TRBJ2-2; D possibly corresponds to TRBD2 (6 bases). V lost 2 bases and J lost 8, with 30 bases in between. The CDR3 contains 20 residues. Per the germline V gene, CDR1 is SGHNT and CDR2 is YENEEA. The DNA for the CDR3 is TGTGCCAGCAGCTTACGCCGGACTAACTGGAGGGCCGGAAAGGGAGGGGAGCTGTTTTTT. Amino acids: CASSLRRTNWRAGKGGELFF.